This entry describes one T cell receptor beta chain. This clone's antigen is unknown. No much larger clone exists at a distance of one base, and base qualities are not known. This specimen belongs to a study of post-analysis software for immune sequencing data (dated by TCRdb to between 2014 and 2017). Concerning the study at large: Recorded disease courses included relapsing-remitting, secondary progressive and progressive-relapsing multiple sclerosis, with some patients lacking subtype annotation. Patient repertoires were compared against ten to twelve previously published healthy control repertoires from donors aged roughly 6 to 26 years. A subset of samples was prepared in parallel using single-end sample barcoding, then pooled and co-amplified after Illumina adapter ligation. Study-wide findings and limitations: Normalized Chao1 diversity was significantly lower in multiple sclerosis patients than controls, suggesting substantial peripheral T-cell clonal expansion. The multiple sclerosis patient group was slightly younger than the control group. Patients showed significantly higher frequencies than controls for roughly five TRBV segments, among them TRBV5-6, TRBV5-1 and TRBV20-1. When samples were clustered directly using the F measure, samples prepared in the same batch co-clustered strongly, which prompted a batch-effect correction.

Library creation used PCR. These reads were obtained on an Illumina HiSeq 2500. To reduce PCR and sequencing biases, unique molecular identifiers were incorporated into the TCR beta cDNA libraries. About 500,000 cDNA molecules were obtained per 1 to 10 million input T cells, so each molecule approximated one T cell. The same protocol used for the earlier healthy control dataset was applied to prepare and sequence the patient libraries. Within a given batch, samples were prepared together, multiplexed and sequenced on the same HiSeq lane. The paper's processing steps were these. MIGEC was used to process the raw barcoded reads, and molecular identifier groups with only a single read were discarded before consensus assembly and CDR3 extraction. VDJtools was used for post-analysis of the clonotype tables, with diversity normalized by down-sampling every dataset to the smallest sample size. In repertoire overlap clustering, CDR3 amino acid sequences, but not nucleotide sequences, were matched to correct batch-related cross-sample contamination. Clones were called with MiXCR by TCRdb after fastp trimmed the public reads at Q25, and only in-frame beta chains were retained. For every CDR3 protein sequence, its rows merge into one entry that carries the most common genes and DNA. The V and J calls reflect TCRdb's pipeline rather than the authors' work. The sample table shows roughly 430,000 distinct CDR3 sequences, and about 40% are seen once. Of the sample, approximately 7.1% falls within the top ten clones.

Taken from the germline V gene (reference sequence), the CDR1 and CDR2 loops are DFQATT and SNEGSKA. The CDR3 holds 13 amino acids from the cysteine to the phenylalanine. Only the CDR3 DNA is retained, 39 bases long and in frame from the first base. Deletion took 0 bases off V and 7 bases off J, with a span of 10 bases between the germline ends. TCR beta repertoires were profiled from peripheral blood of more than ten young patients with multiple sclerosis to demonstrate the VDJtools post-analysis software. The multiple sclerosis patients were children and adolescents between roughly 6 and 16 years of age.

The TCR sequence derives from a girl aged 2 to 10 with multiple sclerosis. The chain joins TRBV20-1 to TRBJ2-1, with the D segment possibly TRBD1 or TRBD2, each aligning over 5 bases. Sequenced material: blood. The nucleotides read TGCAGTGCTAGAGATATAGAGGGGAATGAGCAGTTCTTC. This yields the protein CSARDIEGNEQFF.